This passage covers 16 T cell receptor beta chains from one sample sequenced in a study of T cell responses to AZD1222 COVID-19 vaccine. Sequencing used immunoSEQ multiplex PCR; TCRdb keeps in-frame clones, though not all of them. The table shows about 110,000 clones, with about 86% occurring only once. This specimen was peripheral blood, taken on day 0 of AZD1222 vaccination. All receptors come from an adult in good health.

This chain's CDR3 is CASRTSGPTQYF. The DNA for the CDR3 is TGTGCCAGCCGGACTAGCGGCCCTACGCAGTATTTT. The chain recombines TRBV2 with TRBJ2-3, with TRBD2 identical over 10 bases. Trimming removed 8 bases from V and 8 bases from J; junction bases left unmatched: 4. Germline V CDR1 and CDR2: SNHLY, FYNNEI. The CDR3 runs 12 residues.

The chain recombines TRBV28 with TRBJ1-2, with D perhaps matching TRBD1 (6 bases). V was trimmed by 7 bases and J by 4 bases, leaving 19 bases between them. Germline V gene sequence: CDR1 MDHEN, CDR2 SYDVKM. CDR3 length: 15 residues. The CDR3 DNA sequence: TGTGCCAGCACCCGAGGGGGGGGACATGCCTATGGCTACACCTTC. This translates into CASTRGGGHAYGYTF.

The chain combines TRBV19 with TRBJ1-6, with D possibly TRBD1 on 6 matching bases. CDR3 length: 15 residues. Trimming took off 3 bases at V and 10 bases at J, with 16 bases between the two ends. Germline CDR1 LNHDA, CDR2 SQIVND (reference sequence). The CDR3 DNA is TGTGCCAGTAGTATCGGGGAACAGGGTTGGTCACCCCTCCACTTT. It translates to CASSIGEQGWSPLHF.

This chain links TRBV13 with TRBJ1-5, with a weak D call TRBD1 (5 bases). V lost 2 bases and J lost 6, with 5 bases in between. Germline CDR1 PRHDT, CDR2 FYEKMQ (reference sequence). CDR3 size: 12 residues. The CDR3 region is CASSLTGQPQHF. The CDR3 coding sequence is TGTGCCAGCAGCTTAACAGGTCAGCCCCAGCATTTT.

This rearrangement joins TRBV5-1 to TRBJ1-1; D is unresolved. CDR1 SGHRS and CDR2 YFSETQ come from the germline V gene. The CDR3 has 14 residues. V was trimmed by 3 bases and J by 2 bases, leaving 11 bases between them. The CDR3 here is CASSSWVANTEAFF. CDR3 DNA: TGCGCCAGCAGCTCCTGGGTAGCAAACACTGAAGCTTTCTTT.

J is TRBJ1-1 and V is TRBV5-1, with TRBD1 matching over 7 bases. With 7 bases clipped from V and 2 bases from J, the junction kept 8 bases outside the gene matches. In germline, CDR1 is SGHRS, CDR2 YFSETQ. The CDR3 extends over 14 amino acids. CDR3 in amino acids: CASSRIGGNTEAFF. The DNA of the CDR3 is TGCGCCAGCTCGAGAATAGGGGGCAACACTGAAGCTTTCTTT.

The J gene is TRBJ1-1, the V gene TRBV3-1 (or the pseudogene TRBV3-2), with unresolved D. Germline assignment: CDR1 LGHDT and CDR2 YNNKEL (reference sequence). With 4 bases removed from V and 5 bases from J, the gap between germline ends came to 14 bases. The CDR3 is made up of 14 amino acids. CDR3 bases: TGTGCCAGCAGCCGATCCTTTGTCGGTACTGAAGCTTTCTTT. It is translated as CASSRSFVGTEAFF.

The chain combines TRBV30 with TRBJ2-7; unclear D gene. CDR3 length equals 12 residues. The germline V gene has CDR1 GTSNPN and CDR2 SVGIG (reference sequence). The V and J ends lost 3 bases and 5 bases respectively, with 11 bases between them. DNA of the CDR3: TGTGCCTGGAGAGCAAAATACCACGAGCAGTACTTC. Protein: CAWRAKYHEQYF.

The V call is TRBV5-4, the J call TRBJ1-1, with TRBD1 matching over 7 bases. The CDR3 loop spans 14 amino acids. Germline V gene sequence: CDR1 SGHNT, CDR2 YYREEE (reference sequence). The J segment lost 1 base and the V segment lost 0 bases, leaving 0 bases of the junction unmatched. CDR3 residues: CASSLGDRNTEAFF. CDR3 DNA: TGTGCCAGCAGCTTGGGGGACAGGAACACTGAAGCTTTCTTT.

The chain recombines TRBV5-3 with TRBJ2-7; D is undetermined. TRBV5-3 has ORF status, its function being uncertain. This CDR3 comprises 18 residues. Trimming took off 2 bases at V and 0 bases at J, with 21 bases between the two ends. This chain's CDR3 is CARSFAYIMPGFSYEQYF. CDR3 coding DNA: TGTGCCAGAAGCTTCGCCTATATTATGCCAGGCTTCTCCTACGAGCAGTACTTC.

This clone occurred a few times. This sequence joins TRBV3-1 (or the pseudogene TRBV3-2) and TRBJ2-3, with a weak D call TRBD2 (7 bases). Trimming took off 4 bases at V and 5 bases at J, with 16 bases between the two ends. CDR1 and CDR2 from the germline V gene are LGHDT and YNNKEL (reference sequence). The CDR3 consists of 15 residues. The CDR3 region is CASSLRLARGDTQYF. The CDR3 DNA reads as TGTGCCAGCAGCCTGAGACTAGCCAGGGGAGATACGCAGTATTTT.

The V and J genes are TRBV19 and TRBJ2-7; TRBD2 agrees at 11 bases. After removal of 6 bases from V and 1 base from J, the junction contained 2 bases not matched to a gene. The CDR3 consists of 14 residues. Germline values: CDR1 LNHDA, CDR2 SQIVND (reference sequence). The CDR3 nucleotides read TGTGCCAGTAGACGACTAGCGGGATCCTACGAGCAGTACTTC. Translation: CASRRLAGSYEQYF.

This clone came up a few times. The chain couples TRBV5-1 to TRBJ2-7; 7 bases line up with TRBD1. V was pared by 4 bases and J by 3 bases, with 4 bases of the junction left unmatched. Germline CDR1 and CDR2: SGHRS and YFSETQ. This CDR3 is built from 13 residues. CDR3 residues: CASSGTVIYEQYF. CDR3 in DNA: TGCGCCAGCAGCGGGACAGTCATCTACGAGCAGTACTTC.

This chain joins TRBV18 and TRBJ1-3; the D gene is possibly TRBD1 (6 bases). There are 18 residues in the CDR3. V lost 5 bases and J lost 0, with 20 bases in between. The germline gives CDR1 KGHSH, CDR2 LQKENI. CDR3 loop: CASSEETQGPYSGNTIYF. The CDR3 DNA follows: TGTGCCAGCTCAGAGGAGACACAGGGACCATACTCTGGAAACACCATATATTTT.

This clone was seen just once. J is TRBJ1-2 and V is TRBV27; D is uncertain. Trimming took 3 bases from V and 6 from J, leaving 11 bases between them. The CDR3 has 13 amino acids. Germline V gene data show CDR1 as MNHEY and CDR2 as SMNVEV (reference sequence). This CDR3 reads CASSFRARDGYTF. CDR3 DNA sequence: TGTGCCAGCAGTTTTAGGGCAAGGGATGGCTACACCTTC.

In regard to this clone: Different DNA sequences within this sample yield the same CDR3. The rearrangement uses TRBV7-9 and TRBJ1-6, with D tentatively TRBD1 (5 bases). The CDR3 covers 13 residues. Per the germline V gene, CDR1 is SEHNR and CDR2 is FQNEAQ (reference sequence). The germline V and J ends were trimmed by 8 bases and 5 bases, with 10 bases remaining between them. The CDR3 bases are TGTGCCAGCGGGAGACAGAATAATTCACCCCTCCACTTT. This translates into CASGRQNNSPLHF.